This TCR beta chain is from a study of blood T cell repertoires in COVID-19. Per the original data handling: Estimated nucleated cell counts came from reference gene primer amplification. Sequenced by immunoSEQ multiplex PCR; TCRdb stores in-frame clones only, minus some. That table gives V, J and clone size, and the DNA gave D and trimming. The sample consists of approximately 110,000 clones, around 70% of them appearing once. Sample: peripheral blood. This clonotype was obtained from an elderly man with COVID-19, enrolled during active disease.

CDR3 protein: CASSERGSGYEQYF. The CDR3 DNA is TGTGCCAGCAGCGAAAGGGGATCAGGGTACGAGCAGTACTTC. This chain links TRBV2 with TRBJ2-7; D might be TRBD1 (5 bases). The CDR3 is 14 amino acids. Per the germline V gene, CDR1 is SNHLY and CDR2 is FYNNEI. V shed 6 bases and J shed 4 bases, with 16 bases lying between them.